A single T cell receptor (beta chain) is shown here with its context. Antigen: not known. The data stem from a study of vaccination effects on CD4 cells after COVID-19. Between the trimmed V and J ends, which lost 3 bases and 7 bases, there was a span of 22 bases. The CDR3 extends over 17 amino acids. Germline V gene data show CDR1 as MNHNS and CDR2 as SASEGT. Sequencing was performed with immunoSEQ multiplex PCR; in TCRdb, only in-frame clones are kept and a portion is missing. In the table there are tens of thousands of clones, roughly 81% of which are singletons. Antigen-specific CD4+ T cells were first expanded with viral peptide pools by the ViraFEST assay and only then sequenced. Researchers isolated CD4+ T cells once approximately eleven days of culture had elapsed.

This sample comprised CD4+ T cells from PBMCs cultured with HCoV-229E spike peptides, obtained before COVID-19 vaccination. This TCR came from a human donor who received a COVID-19 vaccine. The chain couples TRBV6-1 to TRBJ1-5; D perhaps matches TRBD1 (5 bases). In DNA form, the CDR3 reads TGTGCCAGCAGTGATGACCCTTGGCGCAGGGTAGGACAGCCCCAGCATTTT. This sequence encodes CASSDDPWRRVGQPQHF.